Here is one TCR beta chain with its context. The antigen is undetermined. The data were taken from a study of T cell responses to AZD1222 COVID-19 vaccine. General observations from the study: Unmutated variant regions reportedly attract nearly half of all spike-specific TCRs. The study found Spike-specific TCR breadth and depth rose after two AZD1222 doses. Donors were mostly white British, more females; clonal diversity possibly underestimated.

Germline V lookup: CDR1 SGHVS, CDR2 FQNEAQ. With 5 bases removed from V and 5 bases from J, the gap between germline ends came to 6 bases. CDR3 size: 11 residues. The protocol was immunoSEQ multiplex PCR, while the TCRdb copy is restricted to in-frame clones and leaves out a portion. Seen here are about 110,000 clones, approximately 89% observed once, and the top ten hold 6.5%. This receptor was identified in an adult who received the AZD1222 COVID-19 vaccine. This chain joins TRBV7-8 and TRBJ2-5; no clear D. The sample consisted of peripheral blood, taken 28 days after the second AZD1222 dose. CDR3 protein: CASSQVETQYF. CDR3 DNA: TGTGCCAGCAGCCAAGTGGAGACCCAGTACTTC. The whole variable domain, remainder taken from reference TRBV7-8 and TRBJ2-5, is GAGVSQSPRYKVAKRGQDVALRCDPISGHVSLFWYQQALGQGPEFLTYFQNEAQLDKSGLPSDRFFAERPEGSVSTLKIQRTQQEDSAVYLCASSQVETQYFGPGTRLLVL.